This T cell receptor beta chain was found in a study of blood T cell repertoires in COVID-19. Study summary: The cDNA or gDNA used as material had been derived from T cells, B-cell-depleted T cells, or PBMCs.

The data were produced by immunoSEQ multiplex PCR, yet TCRdb's version contains in-frame clones alone and is incomplete. The data show 200,000 to 300,000 clones, with over 80% seen just once and 5.5% to 8% held by the top ten. The sample was peripheral blood. This TCR came from a woman aged 55-69 years with active or convalescent COVID-19.

CDR3 nucleotide sequence: TGCAGCGTTGAATTCTTTGGACAGGGGGGCCAAGAGACCCAGTACTTC. Amino acids: CSVEFFGQGGQETQYF. The gene calls are TRBV29-1 and TRBJ2-5; 10 nucleotides match TRBD1. V shed 2 bases and J 1 base; nucleotides not matched to a gene: 7. CDR1 and CDR2 (germline): SQVTM, ANQGSEA. The CDR3 has 16 residues.